These 15 T cell receptor beta chains were all obtained from the same sample, sequenced in a study of blood T cell repertoires in COVID-19. The data were produced by immunoSEQ multiplex PCR, yet TCRdb's version contains in-frame clones alone and is incomplete. Of 200,000 to 300,000 clones listed, around 89% are singletons. Sequencing input: peripheral blood. These receptors all stem from a woman in her 40s with acute or convalescent COVID-19.

The rearrangement joins TRBV19 to TRBJ1-1; TRBD1 aligns across 8 bases. Per the germline V gene, CDR1 is LNHDA and CDR2 is SQIVND (reference sequence). The J segment lost 5 bases and the V segment lost 7 bases, leaving 9 bases of the junction unmatched. The CDR3 sequence is 14 residues long. Here the CDR3 DNA reads TGTGCCAGTACCGCGACAGGGGAAGTAACTGAAGCTTTCTTT. This encodes CASTATGEVTEAFF.

The chain carries TRBV6-5 and TRBJ1-2, with a tentative D call TRBD1 (5 bases). CDR3 length: 14 residues. V lost 7 bases and J lost 2, with 14 bases in between. The germline V gene encodes CDR1 MNHEY and CDR2 SVGAGI. As DNA, the CDR3 is TGTGCCAGCACCCCTCTGGGGGGAAACTATGGCTACACCTTC. As protein: CASTPLGGNYGYTF.

The rearrangement links TRBV2 to TRBJ1-1; D may be TRBD1 (5 bases). This CDR3 has 13 residues. V lost 6 bases and J lost 8, with 16 bases in between. CDR1 and CDR2 (germline): SNHLY, FYNNEI. CDR3 sequence (DNA): TGTGCCAGCAGCGGCGACAGAGAACGAGAAGCTTTCTTT. It specifies CASSGDREREAFF.

The chain uses TRBV7-9 and TRBJ1-1; 9 bases are a match to TRBD1. Germline lookup yields CDR1 SEHNR and CDR2 FQNEAQ (reference sequence). This CDR3 comprises 16 residues. The J segment lost 6 bases and the V segment lost 3 bases, leaving 11 bases of the junction unmatched. CDR3 coding DNA: TGTGCCAGCAGCTTGGGGCGGGGACAGGGCTTTTCTGAAGCTTTCTTT. The encoded protein is CASSLGRGQGFSEAFF.

The chain joins TRBV7-6 to TRBJ2-1; perhaps TRBD1 as D (6 bases). The V end lost 3 bases, the J end lost 2 bases, and 23 bases lay between the germline ends. Germline CDR1 SGHVS, CDR2 FNYEAQ. CDR3 length: 19 residues. CDR3 region: CASSFGPRPDRTPYNEQFF. CDR3 sequence (DNA): TGTGCCAGCAGCTTCGGACCCCGACCAGACAGGACTCCCTACAATGAGCAGTTCTTC.

DNA of the CDR3: TGTGCCAGCAGTTTTGGACAGACCAATCAGCCCCAGCATTTT. It specifies CASSFGQTNQPQHF. The rearrangement uses TRBV27 and TRBJ1-5, with D possibly TRBD1 on 6 matching bases. Germline V gene lookup returns CDR1 MNHEY and CDR2 SMNVEV (reference sequence). The CDR3 is made up of 14 amino acids. Trimming removed 3 bases from V and 3 bases from J, with 9 bases in between.

The gene calls are TRBV7-2 and TRBJ1-6; no clear D. Germline CDR1 SGHTA, CDR2 FQGNSA. This CDR3 comprises 14 residues. The germline V and J ends were trimmed by 7 bases and 6 bases, with 13 bases remaining between them. The DNA for the CDR3 is TGTGCCAGCATCAAAAGAGGGCTTAATTCACCCCTCCACTTT. Protein: CASIKRGLNSPLHF.

The gene calls are TRBV21-1 and TRBJ1-5; the table's D gene call, TRBD1, was not cross checked with the DNA. TRBV21-1 is recorded as a pseudogene. The CDR3 sequence is 15 residues long. The DNA for the CDR3 is TGTGCCAGCAGCGAAAACCGGGACAGGGGTAGGGCCCAGCATTTT. Translated, it gives CASSENRDRGRAQHF.

The chain combines TRBV19 with TRBJ1-2, with a possible D match to TRBD1 (5 bases). This CDR3 contains 14 residues. Looked up from germline, CDR1 is LNHDA and CDR2 is SQIVND (reference sequence). Between the trimmed V and J ends, which lost 7 bases and 3 bases, there was a span of 15 bases. The CDR3 coding sequence is TGTGCCAGTACCCGGCTTGGGGGGGACTATGGCTACACCTTC. Translating it yields CASTRLGGDYGYTF. Full variable domain (outside the CDR3, taken from reference TRBV19 and TRBJ1-2): DGGITQSPKYLFRKEGQNVTLSCEQNLNHDAMYWYRQDPGQGLRLIYYSQIVNDFQKGDIAEGYSVSREKKESFPLTVTSAQKNPTAFYLCASTRLGGDYGYTFGSGTRLTVV.

V is TRBV5-1 and J is TRBJ1-4; D is ambiguous. The V end lost 0 bases, the J end lost 8 bases, and 11 bases lay between the germline ends. CDR1 is SGHRS, CDR2 YFSETQ, per germline. This CDR3 has 14 residues. CDR3 region: CASSLGGVGEKLFF. The CDR3 nucleotides are TGCGCCAGCAGCTTGGGGGGAGTGGGAGAAAAACTGTTTTTT. Based on the CDR3 plus reference TRBV5-1 and TRBJ1-4, the full variable domain is KAGVTQTPRYLIKTRGQQVTLSCSPISGHRSVSWYQQTPGQGLQFLFEYFSETQRNKGNFPGRFSGRQFSNSRSEMNVSTLELGDSALYLCASSLGGVGEKLFFGSGTQLSVL.

The chain combines TRBV18 with TRBJ1-5; possible D gene TRBD1, 5 bases. Looked up from germline, CDR1 is KGHSH and CDR2 is LQKENI. This CDR3 contains 15 residues. V lost 3 bases to trimming and J lost 0 bases, with 9 bases between them. In DNA, the CDR3 is TGTGCCAGCTCACCGACAGCTCTTAGCAATCAGCCCCAGCATTTT. Translation: CASSPTALSNQPQHF.

On this clone: The germline gene is not matched at one end of the junction; a read error may be the cause. V is TRBV3-1 (or the pseudogene TRBV3-2) and J is TRBJ2-1; 7 bases agree with TRBD1. The CDR3 is 11 amino acids. CDR1 and CDR2 (germline): LGHDT, YNNKEL (reference sequence). The CDR3, as DNA: TGTGCCAGCAGCTCACAGGGGTGGCTGCTCTTC. Translation gives CASSSQGWLLF.

The genes are TRBV11-2 and TRBJ2-4; 9 bases are a match to TRBD2. Unmatched junction bases numbered 12, after V lost 3 bases and J lost 6 bases. Germline lookup yields CDR1 SGHAT and CDR2 FQNNGV. The CDR3 length is 17 residues. The CDR3 DNA reads as TGTGCCAGCAGCTTTGATGCGGGGGGGGCCTTGCTAAACATTCAGTACTTC. This gives the protein CASSFDAGGALLNIQYF.

This clone was found a few times. CDR3: CASSPQAGVPTDTQYF. The CDR3 nucleotides are TGTGCCAGCAGCCCCCAAGCGGGGGTACCCACAGATACGCAGTATTTT. This chain uses TRBV7-2 with TRBJ2-3; 8 nucleotides align to TRBD2. The length of the CDR3 is 16 residues. Germline CDR1 reads SGHTA; CDR2 reads FQGNSA. After removal of 5 bases from V and 2 bases from J, the junction contained 9 bases not matched to a gene.

The V and J genes are TRBV20-1 and TRBJ1-1; D is unresolved. Germline V CDR1 and CDR2: DFQATT, SNEGSKA (reference sequence). V lost 6 bases and J 4 bases, leaving 9 bases between the germline ends. The CDR3 is made up of 11 amino acids. The chain's CDR3 is CSASWSTEAFF. The CDR3 region has the DNA TGCAGTGCCAGCTGGAGCACTGAAGCTTTCTTT.